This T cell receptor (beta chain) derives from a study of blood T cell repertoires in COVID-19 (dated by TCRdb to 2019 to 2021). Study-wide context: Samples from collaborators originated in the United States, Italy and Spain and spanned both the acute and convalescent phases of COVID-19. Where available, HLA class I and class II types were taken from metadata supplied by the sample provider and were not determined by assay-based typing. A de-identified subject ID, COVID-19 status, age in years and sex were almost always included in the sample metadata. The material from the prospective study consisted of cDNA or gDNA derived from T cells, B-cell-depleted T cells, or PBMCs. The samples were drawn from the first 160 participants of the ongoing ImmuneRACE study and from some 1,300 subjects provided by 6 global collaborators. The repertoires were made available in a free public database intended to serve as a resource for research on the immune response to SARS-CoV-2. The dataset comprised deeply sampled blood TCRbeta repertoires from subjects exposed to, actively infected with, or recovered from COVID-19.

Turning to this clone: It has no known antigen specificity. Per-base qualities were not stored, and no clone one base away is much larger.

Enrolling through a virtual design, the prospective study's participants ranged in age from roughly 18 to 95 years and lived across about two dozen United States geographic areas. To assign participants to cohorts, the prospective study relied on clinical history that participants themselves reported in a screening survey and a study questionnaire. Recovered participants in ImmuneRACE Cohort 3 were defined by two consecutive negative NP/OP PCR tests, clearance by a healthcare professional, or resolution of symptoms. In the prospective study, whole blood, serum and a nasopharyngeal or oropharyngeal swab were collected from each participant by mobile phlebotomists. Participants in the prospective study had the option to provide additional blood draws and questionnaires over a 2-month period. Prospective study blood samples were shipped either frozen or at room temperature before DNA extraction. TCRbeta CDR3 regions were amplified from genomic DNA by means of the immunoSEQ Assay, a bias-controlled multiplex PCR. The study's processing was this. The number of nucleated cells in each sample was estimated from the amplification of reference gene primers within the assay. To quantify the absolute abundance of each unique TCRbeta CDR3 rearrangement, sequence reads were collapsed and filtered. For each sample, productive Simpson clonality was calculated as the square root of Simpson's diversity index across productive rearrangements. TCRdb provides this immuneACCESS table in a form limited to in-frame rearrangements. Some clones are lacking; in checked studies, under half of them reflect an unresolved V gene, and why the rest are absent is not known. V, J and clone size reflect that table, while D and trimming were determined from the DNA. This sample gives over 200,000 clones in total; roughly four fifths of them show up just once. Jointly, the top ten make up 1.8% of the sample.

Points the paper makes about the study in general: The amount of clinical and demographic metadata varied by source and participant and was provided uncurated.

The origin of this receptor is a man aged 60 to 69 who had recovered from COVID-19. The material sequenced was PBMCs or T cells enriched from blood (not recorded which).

The CDR3 reads CAWGRGGQLEAFF. The DNA sequence reads TGTGCCTGGGGCCGGGGGGGGCAGCTTGAAGCTTTCTTT. Here the chain combines TRBV30 and TRBJ1-1, with TRBD1 perhaps the D gene, on 6 matching bases. CDR1 and CDR2, per the germline V gene (reference sequence), are GTSNPN and SVGIG. Counted from cysteine to phenylalanine, this CDR3 has 13 amino acids. Only the CDR3 part of the read is kept: 39 bases, read in frame from the first base. V and J are truncated by 5 bases and 7 bases respectively, leaving an intervening sequence of 17 bases.